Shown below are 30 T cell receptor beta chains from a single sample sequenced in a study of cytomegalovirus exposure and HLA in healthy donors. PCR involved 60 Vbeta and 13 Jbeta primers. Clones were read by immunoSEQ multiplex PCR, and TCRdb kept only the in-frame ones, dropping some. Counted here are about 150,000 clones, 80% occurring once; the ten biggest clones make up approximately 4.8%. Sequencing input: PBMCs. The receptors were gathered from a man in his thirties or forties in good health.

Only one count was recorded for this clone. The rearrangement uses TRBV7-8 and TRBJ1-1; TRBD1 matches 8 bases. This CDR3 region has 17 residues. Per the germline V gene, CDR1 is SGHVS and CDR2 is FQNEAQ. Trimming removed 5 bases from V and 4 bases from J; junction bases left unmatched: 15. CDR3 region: CASSPRDRPLMGTEAFF. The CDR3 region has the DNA TGTGCCAGCAGCCCCCGGGACAGGCCCCTTATGGGCACTGAAGCTTTCTTT.

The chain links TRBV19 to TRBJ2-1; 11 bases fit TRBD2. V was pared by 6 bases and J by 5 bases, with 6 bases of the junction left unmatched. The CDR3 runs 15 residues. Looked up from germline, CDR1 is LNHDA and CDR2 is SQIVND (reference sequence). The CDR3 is CASSHWGLADNEQFF. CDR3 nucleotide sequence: TGTGCCAGTAGCCACTGGGGACTAGCGGACAATGAGCAGTTCTTC.

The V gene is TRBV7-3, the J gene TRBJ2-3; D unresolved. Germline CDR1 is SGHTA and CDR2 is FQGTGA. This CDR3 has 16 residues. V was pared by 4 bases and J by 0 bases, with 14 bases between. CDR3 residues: CASSSGALTSTDTQYF. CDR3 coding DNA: TGTGCCAGCAGCTCCGGTGCGTTGACTAGCACAGATACGCAGTATTTT.

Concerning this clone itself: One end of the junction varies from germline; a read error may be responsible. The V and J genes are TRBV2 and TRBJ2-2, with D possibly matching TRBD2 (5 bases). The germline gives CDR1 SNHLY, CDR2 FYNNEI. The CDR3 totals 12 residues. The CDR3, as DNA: TGTGCCAGCAGTGGACGGTCCGGGGAGTTGTTTTTT. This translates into CASSGRSGELFF.

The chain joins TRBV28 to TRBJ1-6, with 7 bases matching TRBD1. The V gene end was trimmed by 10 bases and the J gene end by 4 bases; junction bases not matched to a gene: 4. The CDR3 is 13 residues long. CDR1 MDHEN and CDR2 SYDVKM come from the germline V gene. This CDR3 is CAIMGQYNSPLHF. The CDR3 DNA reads TGTGCCATTATGGGACAGTATAATTCACCCCTCCACTTT.

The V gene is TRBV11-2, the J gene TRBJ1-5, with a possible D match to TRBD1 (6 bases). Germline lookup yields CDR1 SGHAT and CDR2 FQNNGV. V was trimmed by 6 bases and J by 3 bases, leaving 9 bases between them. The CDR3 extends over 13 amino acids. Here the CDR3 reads CASRDSYNQPQHF. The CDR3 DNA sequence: TGTGCCAGCAGGGACAGCTACAATCAGCCCCAGCATTTT. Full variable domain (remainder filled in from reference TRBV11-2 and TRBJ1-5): EAGVAQSPRYKIIEKRQSVAFWCNPISGHATLYWYQQILGQGPKLLIQFQNNGVVDDSQLPKDRFSAERLKGVDSTLKIQPAKLEDSAVYLCASRDSYNQPQHFGDGTRLSIL.

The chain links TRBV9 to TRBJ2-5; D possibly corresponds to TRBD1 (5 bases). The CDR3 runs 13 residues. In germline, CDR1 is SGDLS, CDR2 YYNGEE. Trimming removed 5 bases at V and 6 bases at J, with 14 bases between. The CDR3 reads CASSAQGRKTQYF. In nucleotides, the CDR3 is TGTGCCAGCAGTGCCCAGGGCCGGAAGACCCAGTACTTC.

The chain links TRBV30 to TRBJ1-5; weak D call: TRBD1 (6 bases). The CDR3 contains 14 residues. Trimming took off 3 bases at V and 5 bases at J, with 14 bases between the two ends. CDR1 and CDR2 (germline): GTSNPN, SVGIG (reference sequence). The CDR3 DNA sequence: TGTGCCTGGAGCAACGGGAGGGGGTATCAGCCCCAGCATTTT. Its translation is CAWSNGRGYQPQHF.

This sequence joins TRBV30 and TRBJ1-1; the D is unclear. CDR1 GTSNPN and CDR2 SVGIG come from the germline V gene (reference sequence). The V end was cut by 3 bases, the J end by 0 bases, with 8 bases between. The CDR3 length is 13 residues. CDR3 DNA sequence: TGTGCCTGGAGATCAAGCATGAACACTGAAGCTTTCTTT. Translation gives CAWRSSMNTEAFF. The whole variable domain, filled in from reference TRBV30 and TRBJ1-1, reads SQTIHQWPATLVQPVGSPLSLECTVEGTSNPNLYWYRQAAGRGLQLLFYSVGIGQISSEVPQNLSASRPQDRQFILSSKKLLLSDSGFYLCAWRSSMNTEAFFGQGTRLTVV.

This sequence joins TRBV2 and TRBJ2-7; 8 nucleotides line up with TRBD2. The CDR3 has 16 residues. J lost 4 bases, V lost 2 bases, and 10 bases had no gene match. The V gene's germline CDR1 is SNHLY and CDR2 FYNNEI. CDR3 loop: CASSEKAGDYNYEQYF. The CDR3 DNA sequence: TGTGCCAGCAGTGAAAAAGCGGGGGATTACAATTACGAGCAGTACTTC. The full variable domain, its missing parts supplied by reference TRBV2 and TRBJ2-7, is EPEVTQTPSHQVTQMGQEVILRCVPISNHLYFYWYRQILGQKVEFLVSFYNNEISEKSEIFDDQFSVERPDGSNFTLKIRSTKLEDSAMYFCASSEKAGDYNYEQYFGPGTRLTVT.

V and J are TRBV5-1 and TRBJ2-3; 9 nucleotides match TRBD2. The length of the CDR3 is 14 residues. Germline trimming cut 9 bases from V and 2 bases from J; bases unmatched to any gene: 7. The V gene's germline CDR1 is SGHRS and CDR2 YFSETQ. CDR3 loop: CATSVGLATDTQYF. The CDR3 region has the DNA TGCGCCACCTCCGTGGGACTAGCCACAGATACGCAGTATTTT.

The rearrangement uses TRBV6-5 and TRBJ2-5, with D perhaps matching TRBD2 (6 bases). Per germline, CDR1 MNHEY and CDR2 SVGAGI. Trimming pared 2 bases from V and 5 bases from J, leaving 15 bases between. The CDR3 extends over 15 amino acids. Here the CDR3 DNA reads TGTGCCAGCAGTTACGGCTCGACGGGGAGGGAGACCCAGTACTTC. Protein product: CASSYGSTGRETQYF.

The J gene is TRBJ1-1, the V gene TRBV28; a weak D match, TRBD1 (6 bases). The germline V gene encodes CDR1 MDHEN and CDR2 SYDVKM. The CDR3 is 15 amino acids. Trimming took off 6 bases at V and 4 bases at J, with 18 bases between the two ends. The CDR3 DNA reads TGTGCCAGCAGAAAAGAAACAGGGAGGGTCACTGAAGCTTTCTTT. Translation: CASRKETGRVTEAFF.

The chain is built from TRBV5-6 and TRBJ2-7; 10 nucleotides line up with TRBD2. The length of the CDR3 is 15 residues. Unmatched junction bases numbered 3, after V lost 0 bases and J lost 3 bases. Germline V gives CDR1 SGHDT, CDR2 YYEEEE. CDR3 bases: TGTGCCAGCAGCTTGGATCCTAGCGGGAGCTACGAGCAGTACTTC. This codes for CASSLDPSGSYEQYF.

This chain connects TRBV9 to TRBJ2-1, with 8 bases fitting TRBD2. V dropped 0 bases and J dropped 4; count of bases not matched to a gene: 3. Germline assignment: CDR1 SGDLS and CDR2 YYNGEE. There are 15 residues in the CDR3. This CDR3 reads CASSVASGPYNEQFF. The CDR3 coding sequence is TGTGCCAGCAGCGTAGCTAGCGGGCCATACAATGAGCAGTTCTTC.

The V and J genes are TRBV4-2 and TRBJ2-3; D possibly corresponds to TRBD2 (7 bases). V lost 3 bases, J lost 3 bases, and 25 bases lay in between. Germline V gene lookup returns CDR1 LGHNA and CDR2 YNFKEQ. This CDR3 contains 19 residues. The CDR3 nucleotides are TGTGCCAGCAGCCAGGAAGGCCTCTTACAGGGAGGGCGTACAGATACGCAGTATTTT. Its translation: CASSQEGLLQGGRTDTQYF.

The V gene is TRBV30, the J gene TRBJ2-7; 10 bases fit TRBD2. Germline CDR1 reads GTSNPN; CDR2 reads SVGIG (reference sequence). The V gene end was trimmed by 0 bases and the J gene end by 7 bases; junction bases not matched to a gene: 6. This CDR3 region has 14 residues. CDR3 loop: CAWSVASGSIEQYF. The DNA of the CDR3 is TGTGCCTGGAGTGTAGCTAGCGGGAGTATAGAGCAGTACTTC.

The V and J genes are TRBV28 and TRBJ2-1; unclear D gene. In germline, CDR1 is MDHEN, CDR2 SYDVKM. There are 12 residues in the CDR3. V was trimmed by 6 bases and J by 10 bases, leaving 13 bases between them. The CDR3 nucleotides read TGTGCCAGCAGCCCGACATTCAACGAGCAGTTCTTC. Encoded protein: CASSPTFNEQFF.

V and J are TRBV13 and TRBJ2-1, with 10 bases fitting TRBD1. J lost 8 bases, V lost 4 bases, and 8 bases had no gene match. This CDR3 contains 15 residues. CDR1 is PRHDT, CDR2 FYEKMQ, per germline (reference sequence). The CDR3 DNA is TGTGCCAGCAGCTCGTCCGGGACAGGGGTGGATGAGCAGTTCTTC. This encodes CASSSSGTGVDEQFF.

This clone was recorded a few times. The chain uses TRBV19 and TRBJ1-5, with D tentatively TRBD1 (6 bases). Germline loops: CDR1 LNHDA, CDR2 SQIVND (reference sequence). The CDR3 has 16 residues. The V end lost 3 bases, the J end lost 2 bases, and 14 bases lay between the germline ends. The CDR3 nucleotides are TGTGCCAGTAGTATTGTCCAGGGGATGGGCAATCAGCCCCAGCATTTT. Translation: CASSIVQGMGNQPQHF.

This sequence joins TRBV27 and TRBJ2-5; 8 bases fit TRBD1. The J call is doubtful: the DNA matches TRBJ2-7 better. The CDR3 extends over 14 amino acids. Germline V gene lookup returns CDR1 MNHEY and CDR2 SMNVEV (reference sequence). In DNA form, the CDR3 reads TGTGCCAGCAGTCTACGACAGGGGATATACGAGCAGTACTTC. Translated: CASSLRQGIYEQYF.

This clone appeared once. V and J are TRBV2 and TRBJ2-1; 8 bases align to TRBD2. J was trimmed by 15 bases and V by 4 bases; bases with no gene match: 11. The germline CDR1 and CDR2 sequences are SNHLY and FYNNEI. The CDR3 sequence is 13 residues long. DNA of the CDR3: TGTGCCAGCAGTGTCGGGACTAGGTTATTGGGGTTCTTC. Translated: CASSVGTRLLGFF. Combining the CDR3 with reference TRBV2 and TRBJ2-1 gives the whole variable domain EPEVTQTPSHQVTQMGQEVILRCVPISNHLYFYWYRQILGQKVEFLVSFYNNEISEKSEIFDDQFSVERPDGSNFTLKIRSTKLEDSAMYFCASSVGTRLLGFFGPGTRLTVL.

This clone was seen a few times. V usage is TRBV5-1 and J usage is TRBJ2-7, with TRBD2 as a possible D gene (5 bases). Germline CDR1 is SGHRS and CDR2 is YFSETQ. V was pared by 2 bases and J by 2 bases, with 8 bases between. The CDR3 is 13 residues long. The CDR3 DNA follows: TGCGCCAGCAGCTTAACGGGGACCTACGAGCAGTACTTC. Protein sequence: CASSLTGTYEQYF. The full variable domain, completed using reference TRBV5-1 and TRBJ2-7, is KAGVTQTPRYLIKTRGQQVTLSCSPISGHRSVSWYQQTPGQGLQFLFEYFSETQRNKGNFPGRFSGRQFSNSRSEMNVSTLELGDSALYLCASSLTGTYEQYFGPGTRLTVT.

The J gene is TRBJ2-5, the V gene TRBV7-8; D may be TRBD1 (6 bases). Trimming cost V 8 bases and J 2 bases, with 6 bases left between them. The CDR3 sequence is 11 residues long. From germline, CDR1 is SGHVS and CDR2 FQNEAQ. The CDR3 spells CASGQQETQYF. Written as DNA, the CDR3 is TGTGCCAGCGGACAGCAAGAGACCCAGTACTTC.

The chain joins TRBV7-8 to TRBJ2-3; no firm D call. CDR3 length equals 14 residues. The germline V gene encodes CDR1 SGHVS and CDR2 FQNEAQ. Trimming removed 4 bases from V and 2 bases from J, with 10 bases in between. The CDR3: CASSSRTFTDTQYF. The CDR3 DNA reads TGTGCCAGCAGCTCTAGAACCTTCACAGATACGCAGTATTTT.

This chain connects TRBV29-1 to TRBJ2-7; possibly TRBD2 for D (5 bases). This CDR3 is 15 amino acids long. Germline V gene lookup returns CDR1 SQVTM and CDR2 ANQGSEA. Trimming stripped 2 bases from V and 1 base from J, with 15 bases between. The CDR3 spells CSVELGSSASYEQYF. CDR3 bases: TGCAGCGTTGAACTCGGCAGTAGCGCATCCTACGAGCAGTACTTC.

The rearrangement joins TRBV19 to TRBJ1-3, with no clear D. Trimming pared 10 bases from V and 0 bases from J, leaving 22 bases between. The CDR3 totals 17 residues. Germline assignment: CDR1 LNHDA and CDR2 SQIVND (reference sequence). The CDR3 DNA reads TGTGCCACCAAGAGGGAGGGAGACTCTCGCTCTGGAAACACCATATATTTT. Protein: CATKREGDSRSGNTIYF. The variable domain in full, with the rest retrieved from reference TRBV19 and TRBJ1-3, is DGGITQSPKYLFRKEGQNVTLSCEQNLNHDAMYWYRQDPGQGLRLIYYSQIVNDFQKGDIAEGYSVSREKKESFPLTVTSAQKNPTAFYLCATKREGDSRSGNTIYFGEGSWLTVV.

CDR3 sequence reads: CASSLVASGDTQYF. CDR3 nucleotide sequence: TGTGCCAGCAGCTTAGTCGCTAGCGGAGATACGCAGTATTTT. This sequence joins TRBV7-2 and TRBJ2-3; 7 bases are a match to TRBD2. Germline loops: CDR1 SGHTA, CDR2 FQGNSA. CDR3 length: 14 residues. Losses at the gene ends were 1 base for V and 5 bases for J; bases not matched to a gene: 3.

CDR3 nucleotide sequence: TGTGCCAGCAGCCTCCTCTCCTACGAGCAGTACTTC. Encoded protein: CASSLLSYEQYF. The V call is TRBV11-1, the J call TRBJ2-7; D not certain. V was shortened by 5 bases and J by 0 bases, with 5 bases between the two germline ends. This CDR3 contains 12 residues. Germline CDR1 is SGHAT and CDR2 is FQDESV (reference sequence).

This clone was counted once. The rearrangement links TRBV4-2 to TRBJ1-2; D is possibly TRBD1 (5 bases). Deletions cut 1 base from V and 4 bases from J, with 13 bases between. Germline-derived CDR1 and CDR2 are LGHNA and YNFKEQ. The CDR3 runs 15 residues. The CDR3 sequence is CASSQGPGFSYGYTF. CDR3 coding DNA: TGTGCCAGCAGCCAAGGCCCAGGGTTTAGCTATGGCTACACCTTC.